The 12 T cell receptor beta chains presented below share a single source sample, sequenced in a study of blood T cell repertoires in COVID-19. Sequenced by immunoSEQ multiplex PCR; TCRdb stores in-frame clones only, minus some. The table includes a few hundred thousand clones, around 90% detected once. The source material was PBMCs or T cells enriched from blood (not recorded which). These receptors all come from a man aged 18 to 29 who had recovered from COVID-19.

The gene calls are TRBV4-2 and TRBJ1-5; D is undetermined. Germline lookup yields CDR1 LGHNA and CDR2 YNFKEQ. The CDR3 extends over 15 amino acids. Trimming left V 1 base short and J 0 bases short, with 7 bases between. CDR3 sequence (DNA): TGTGCCAGCAGCCAAGTACATAATAGCAATCAGCCCCAGCATTTT. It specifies CASSQVHNSNQPQHF.

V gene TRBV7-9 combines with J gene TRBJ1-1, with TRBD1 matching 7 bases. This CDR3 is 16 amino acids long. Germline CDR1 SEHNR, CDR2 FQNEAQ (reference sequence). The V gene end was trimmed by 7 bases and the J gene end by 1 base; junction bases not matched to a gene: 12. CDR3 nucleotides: TGTGCCAGCACCAAAGGGTCAGGGACAGCGAACACTGAAGCTTTCTTT. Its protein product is CASTKGSGTANTEAFF.

The CDR3 DNA is TGTGCCGGGACAGGGACATCCTACGAGCAGTACTTC. Translated: CAGTGTSYEQYF. The chain couples TRBV30 to TRBJ2-7; the match to TRBD1 covers 9 bases. The CDR3 consists of 12 residues. Trimming cost V 8 bases and J 1 base; bases outside gene matches: 3. Germline CDR1 and CDR2: GTSNPN and SVGIG (reference sequence).

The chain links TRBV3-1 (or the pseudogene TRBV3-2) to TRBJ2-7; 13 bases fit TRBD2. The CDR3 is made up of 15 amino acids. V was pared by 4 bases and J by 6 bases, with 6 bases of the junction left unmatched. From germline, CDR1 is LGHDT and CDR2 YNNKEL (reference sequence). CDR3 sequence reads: CASSRAGLAGFEQYF. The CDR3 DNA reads TGTGCCAGCAGCCGAGCGGGACTAGCGGGATTCGAGCAGTACTTC.

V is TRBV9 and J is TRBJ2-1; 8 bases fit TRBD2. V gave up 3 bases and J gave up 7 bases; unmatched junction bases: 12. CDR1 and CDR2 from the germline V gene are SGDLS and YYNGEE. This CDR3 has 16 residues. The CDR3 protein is CASSAGSGGGRNEQFF. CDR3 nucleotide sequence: TGTGCCAGCAGCGCGGGGAGCGGGGGAGGGAGGAATGAGCAGTTCTTC. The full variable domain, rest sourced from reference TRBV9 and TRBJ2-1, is DSGVTQTPKHLITATGQRVTLRCSPRSGDLSVYWYQQSLDQGLQFLIQYYNGEERAKGNILERFSAQQFPDLHSELNLSSLELGDSALYFCASSAGSGGGRNEQFFGPGTRLTVL.

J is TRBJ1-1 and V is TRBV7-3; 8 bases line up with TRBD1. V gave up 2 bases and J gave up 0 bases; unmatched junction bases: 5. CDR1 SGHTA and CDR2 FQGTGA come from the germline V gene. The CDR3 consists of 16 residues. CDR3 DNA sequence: TGTGCCAGCAGCTTATCGGGACAGGTTATGAACACTGAAGCTTTCTTT. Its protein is CASSLSGQVMNTEAFF.

CDR3 DNA: TGTGCCAGCAGCGCCCGGGAGCGGGGGACCTACAATGAGCAGTTCTTC. Protein: CASSARERGTYNEQFF. The V and J genes are TRBV7-9 and TRBJ2-1; 8 bases are shared with TRBD2. Germline CDR1 reads SEHNR; CDR2 reads FQNEAQ (reference sequence). Trimming cost V 5 bases and J 2 bases; bases outside gene matches: 8. The CDR3 extends over 16 amino acids.

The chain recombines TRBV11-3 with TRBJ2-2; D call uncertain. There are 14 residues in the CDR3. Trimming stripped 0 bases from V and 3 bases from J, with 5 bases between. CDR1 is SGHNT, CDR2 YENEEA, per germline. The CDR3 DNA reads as TGTGCCAGCAGCTTAGAGTATTACACCGGGGAGCTGTTTTTT. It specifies CASSLEYYTGELFF.

CDR3 sequence: CASSPSTGTVQNSDTQYF. As DNA, the CDR3 is TGTGCCAGCTCCCCGAGCACAGGGACGGTGCAAAATTCAGATACGCAGTATTTT. J is TRBJ2-3 and V is TRBV18, with a weak D call TRBD1 (6 bases). The germline V and J ends were trimmed by 6 bases and 4 bases, with 26 bases remaining between them. Germline CDR1 is KGHSH and CDR2 is LQKENI. The CDR3 loop spans 18 amino acids.

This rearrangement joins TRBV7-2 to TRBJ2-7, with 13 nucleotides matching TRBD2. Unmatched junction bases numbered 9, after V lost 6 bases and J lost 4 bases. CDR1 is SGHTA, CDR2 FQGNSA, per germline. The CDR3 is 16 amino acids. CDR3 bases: TGTGCCAGCAGGTATCAAGGGACTAGCGGGAATTACGAGCAGTACTTC. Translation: CASRYQGTSGNYEQYF.

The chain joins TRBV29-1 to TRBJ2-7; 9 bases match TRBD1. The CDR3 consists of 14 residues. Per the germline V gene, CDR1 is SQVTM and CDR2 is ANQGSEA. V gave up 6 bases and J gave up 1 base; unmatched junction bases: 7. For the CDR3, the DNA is TGCAGCGTGCAGCCGGGACAGGGATCCTACGAGCAGTACTTC. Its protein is CSVQPGQGSYEQYF.

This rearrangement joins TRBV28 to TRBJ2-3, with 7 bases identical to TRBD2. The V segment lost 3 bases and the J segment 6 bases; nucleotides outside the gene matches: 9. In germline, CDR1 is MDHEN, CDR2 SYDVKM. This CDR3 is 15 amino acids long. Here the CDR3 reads CASSLSSGLVDTQYF. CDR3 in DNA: TGTGCCAGCAGTTTGAGTAGCGGGCTAGTGGATACGCAGTATTTT.